This entry lists 15 T cell receptor beta chains sequenced from one sample in a study of blood T cell repertoires in COVID-19. Method: immunoSEQ multiplex PCR; TCRdb's copy keeps in-frame clones and lacks some. This table has 120,000 or so clones, about 91% appearing once. The material sequenced was peripheral blood. The receptors shown here come from a woman in her fifties or sixties with active or convalescent COVID-19.

The CDR3 nucleotides read TGCGCCAGCAGCCAAGATTCAGGGAGGTCACCCCTCCACTTT. Translating it yields CASSQDSGRSPLHF. This chain uses TRBV4-3 with TRBJ1-6; D is perhaps TRBD1 (5 bases). Between the trimmed V and J ends, which lost 0 bases and 10 bases, there was a span of 10 bases. The germline CDR1 and CDR2 sequences are LGHNA and YSLEER. This CDR3 contains 14 residues.

The genes are TRBV2 and TRBJ2-7, with a tentative D call TRBD2 (6 bases). From germline, CDR1 is SNHLY and CDR2 FYNNEI. Trimming took off 6 bases at V and 3 bases at J, with 9 bases between the two ends. The CDR3 is 12 residues long. CDR3 nucleotide sequence: TGTGCCAGCAGGGAGGGCCTCTACGAGCAGTACTTC. Translating it yields CASREGLYEQYF.

The chain couples TRBV5-5 to TRBJ1-6; D unresolved. V was pared by 4 bases and J by 3 bases, with 11 bases between. The germline gives CDR1 SGHKS, CDR2 YYEKEE (reference sequence). This CDR3 comprises 15 residues. The chain's CDR3 is CASSGEGFYNSPLHF. DNA for the CDR3: TGTGCCAGCAGCGGAGAGGGTTTCTATAATTCACCCCTCCACTTT.

This chain joins TRBV19 and TRBJ2-3; TRBD2 matches at 13 bases. Germline V gene data show CDR1 as LNHDA and CDR2 as SQIVND (reference sequence). The CDR3 extends over 17 amino acids. Trimming cost V 4 bases and J 3 bases; bases outside gene matches: 7. As DNA, the CDR3 is TGTGCCAGTAGTAGGGGACTAGCGGGACGGATGACAGATACGCAGTATTTT. Translated: CASSRGLAGRMTDTQYF.

The rearrangement uses TRBV4-3 and TRBJ1-5; D gene uncertain. This CDR3 comprises 13 residues. The V gene lost 0 bases and the J gene lost 4 bases, with 4 bases spanning the gap. CDR1 is LGHNA and CDR2 is YSLEER in the germline V gene. The chain's CDR3 is CASSQDSNQPQHF. The CDR3 nucleotides are TGCGCCAGCAGCCAAGATTCGAATCAGCCCCAGCATTTT.

The chain couples TRBV9 to TRBJ2-2; maybe TRBD1 (5 bases). Germline V gene data show CDR1 as SGDLS and CDR2 as YYNGEE. The CDR3 runs to 16 residues. V was trimmed by 0 bases and J by 1 base, leaving 10 bases between them. Written as DNA, the CDR3 is TGTGCCAGCAGCGTAGATAGTGACAGGAACACCGGGGAGCTGTTTTTT. Encoded protein: CASSVDSDRNTGELFF. The full variable domain, in which reference TRBV9 and TRBJ2-2 provide the parts outside the CDR3, is DSGVTQTPKHLITATGQRVTLRCSPRSGDLSVYWYQQSLDQGLQFLIQYYNGEERAKGNILERFSAQQFPDLHSELNLSSLELGDSALYFCASSVDSDRNTGELFFGEGSRLTVL.

The CDR3 region has the DNA TGTGCCAGCAGTTACTCTATGCAGGGGTCCTCCTACGAGCAGTACTTC. This translates into CASSYSMQGSSYEQYF. The J gene is TRBJ2-7, the V gene TRBV6-5; a possible D gene is TRBD1 (6 bases). CDR3 length: 16 residues. V dropped 0 bases and J dropped 0 bases, with 12 bases sitting between them. The germline gives CDR1 MNHEY, CDR2 SVGAGI.

This clone has a single count. The junction does not match germline at one end; this may be a read error. Other DNA sequences from this sample encode an identical CDR3 as well. The rearrangement joins TRBV7-2 to TRBJ2-1, with a tentative D call TRBD2 (6 bases). This CDR3 spans 13 amino acids. In germline, CDR1 is SGHTA, CDR2 FQGNSA. Written as DNA, the CDR3 is TGTGCCAGCAGCCTAGCCCGGGGGAATGAGCAGTTCTTC. Residues: CASSLARGNEQFF.

There are a few counts of this clone. The chain has TRBV19 and TRBJ1-5; TRBD1 might be the D (5 bases). This CDR3 has 15 amino acids. V was cut by 1 base and J by 7 bases, with 14 bases left in between. The germline V gene has CDR1 LNHDA and CDR2 SQIVND (reference sequence). CDR3 in DNA: TGTGCCAGTAGTATAGGTGGGGCAGGGCGACAGCCCCAGCATTTT. It yields the protein CASSIGGAGRQPQHF. Full variable domain (remainder filled in from reference TRBV19 and TRBJ1-5): DGGITQSPKYLFRKEGQNVTLSCEQNLNHDAMYWYRQDPGQGLRLIYYSQIVNDFQKGDIAEGYSVSREKKESFPLTVTSAQKNPTAFYLCASSIGGAGRQPQHFGDGTRLSIL.

V is TRBV7-2 and J is TRBJ2-1, with D possibly TRBD2 on 6 matching bases. Per the germline V gene, CDR1 is SGHTA and CDR2 is FQGNSA. The V end was cut by 4 bases, the J end by 11 bases, with 15 bases between. The CDR3 extends over 13 amino acids. Written as DNA, the CDR3 is TGTGCCAGCAGCTCTTCGTCTAGCGAGAAGCAGTTCTTC. Its translation is CASSSSSSEKQFF.

The genes are TRBV4-2 and TRBJ2-3; weak D call: TRBD1 (5 bases). CDR1 and CDR2 (germline): LGHNA, YNFKEQ. V lost 4 bases, J lost 0 bases, and 26 bases lay in between. The length of the CDR3 is 20 residues. The CDR3 is CASSPMAATVLSSSTDTQYF. The CDR3 DNA sequence: TGTGCCAGCAGCCCTATGGCGGCGACAGTCCTATCCTCTAGCACAGATACGCAGTATTTT.

The J gene is TRBJ2-3, the V gene TRBV4-1; no reliable D call. CDR1 is MGHRA and CDR2 is YSYEKL in the germline V gene. Trimming pared 1 base from V and 4 bases from J, leaving 6 bases between. The CDR3 spans 13 residues. CDR3 sequence: CASSQVFPDTQYF. The CDR3 DNA reads TGCGCCAGCAGCCAAGTATTTCCAGATACGCAGTATTTT.

V usage is TRBV11-2 and J usage is TRBJ2-7, with TRBD2 as a possible D gene (5 bases). Germline V CDR1 and CDR2: SGHAT, FQNNGV. V was clipped by 1 base and J by 2 bases, with 24 bases between them. CDR3 length equals 19 residues. For the CDR3, the DNA is TGTGCCAGCAGCTTAGTGGCGCGGAGTAGAGGCGGGCTCACCTACGAGCAGTACTTC. Translated, it gives CASSLVARSRGGLTYEQYF.

The J gene is TRBJ2-5, the V gene TRBV19; D is unclear. The V end was cut by 2 bases, the J end by 5 bases, with 6 bases between. Germline CDR1 LNHDA, CDR2 SQIVND (reference sequence). The CDR3 is 12 amino acids. The DNA for the CDR3 is TGTGCCAGTAGTATATCCGGGGAGACCCAGTACTTC. Residues: CASSISGETQYF.

In its sample, this clone was seen many times. Other nucleotide sequences in the sample specify the same CDR3. The chain carries TRBV30 and TRBJ1-5, with TRBD1 as a possible D gene (5 bases). CDR1 is GTSNPN, CDR2 SVGIG, per germline (reference sequence). The CDR3 has 14 amino acids. Trimming took 2 bases from V and 6 from J, leaving 14 bases between them. The CDR3 bases are TGTGCCTGGAGTATAGGGGTGGGGGGTCAGCCCCAGCATTTT. Its protein product is CAWSIGVGGQPQHF. The full variable domain, rest sourced from reference TRBV30 and TRBJ1-5, is SQTIHQWPATLVQPVGSPLSLECTVEGTSNPNLYWYRQAAGRGLQLLFYSVGIGQISSEVPQNLSASRPQDRQFILSSKKLLLSDSGFYLCAWSIGVGGQPQHFGDGTRLSIL.